This TCR beta chain was found in a study of graft-versus-host responses after intestinal transplantation. Whole-study context: Transplants were multivisceral, liver-intestinal, or isolated intestinal. Anti-thymocyte globulin served as induction for all recipients, who then took tacrolimus and steroids for roughly 3 years. Study conclusions and caveats: Patients with graft-donor T cell macrochimerism had high graft-versus-host to host-versus-graft clonal ratios in allografts. Present in recipient marrow, GvH clones included some that appeared first in ileum or blood.

A word on this clone: Its antigen is undetermined.

The CDR3 has 13 residues. In germline, CDR1 is LNHDA, CDR2 SQIVND (reference sequence). V dropped 8 bases and J dropped 2 bases, with 11 bases sitting between them. This table comes from immunoSEQ multiplex PCR, and its TCRdb copy is limited to in-frame clones, with some not included. The sample comprises 98,000 or so clones, 86% of which are singletons, and approximately 1.5% rests with the top ten. This receptor was taken from a human patient who received an intestinal transplant, so some T cells may come from the graft donor. The V gene is TRBV19, the J gene TRBJ2-3; TRBD2 is a possible D gene (6 bases). The specimen comprised PBMCs, sampled 255 days after intestinal transplant. As DNA, the CDR3 is TGTGCCAGTGCGGGGCCCAACACAGATACGCAGTATTTT. It translates to CASAGPNTDTQYF.